These T cell receptor beta chains were read from a single sample in a study of T cell responses to AZD1222 COVID-19 vaccine. The method was immunoSEQ multiplex PCR; TCRdb's version includes in-frame clones alone and lacks a portion of them. The data show approximately 120,000 clones, with more than 80% seen just once and 3.5% to 5% held by the top ten. Sequenced here: peripheral blood, sampled on day 0 of AZD1222 vaccination. Receptors were obtained from an adult in good health. Each CDR3 is given with its conserved first and last residue. The D gene is left open where the match is weak. Rows give clone size only sometimes, using once, few, many, or a class for an expanded clone.

.	TRBV28	TRBJ2-7	.	CASSLPGSWGYEQYF	TGTGCCAGCAGTTTACCCGGCTCGTGGGGCTACGAGCAGTACTTC
.	TRBV4-1	TRBJ1-1	once	CASSQGGGGDTEAFF	TGCGCCAGCAGCCAAGGAGGGGGAGGGGACACTGAAGCTTTCTTT
.	TRBV2	TRBJ1-1	.	CASTGGGTLNTEAFF	TGTGCCAGCACGGGGGGTGGGACTTTGAACACTGAAGCTTTCTTT
.	TRBV5-1	TRBJ1-5	.	CASAPSARMDQPQHF	TGCGCCAGCGCACCCTCTGCTAGGATGGATCAGCCCCAGCATTTT
.	TRBV28	TRBJ2-2	.	CASSLPPVITTGELFF	TGTGCCAGCAGTTTACCTCCAGTCATAACGACCGGGGAGCTGTTTTTT
.	TRBV6-5	TRBJ2-7	.	CASRDRHYEQYF	TGTGCCAGCAGAGACAGGCACTACGAGCAGTACTTC
.	TRBV27	TRBJ1-5	.	CASSLGGPRQPQHF	TGTGCCAGCAGTTTAGGGGGTCCCAGGCAGCCCCAGCATTTT
TRBD1	TRBV5-1	TRBJ2-1	.	CASSWGQDPYNEQFF	TGCGCCAGCAGCTGGGGACAGGACCCCTACAATGAGCAGTTCTTC
TRBD1	TRBV28	TRBJ1-6	.	CASRPGTGGLLNSPLHF	TGTGCCAGCAGACCAGGGACAGGGGGATTATTAAATTCACCCCTCCACTTT
.	TRBV19	TRBJ2-2	.	CASSIDPRGGELFF	TGTGCCAGTAGTATAGACCCTCGCGGCGGGGAGCTGTTTTTT
TRBD1	TRBV18	TRBJ1-5	.	CASSPTGSRGQPQHF	TGTGCCAGCTCACCGACAGGGTCGAGAGGTCAGCCCCAGCATTTT
.	TRBV12-3/TRBV12-4	TRBJ2-3	.	CASQEEDTQYF	TGTGCCAGCCAAGAGGAAGATACGCAGTATTTT
TRBD1	TRBV19	TRBJ1-5	.	CASTMGQGAGAQHF	TGTGCCAGCACAATGGGACAGGGGGCAGGGGCCCAGCATTTT
.	TRBV23-1	TRBJ1-4	.	CATPSEKLFF	TGCGCCACCCCGAGTGAAAAACTGTTTTTT
.	TRBV30	TRBJ1-1	.	CAWRGGWDTEAFF	TGTGCCTGGAGAGGAGGGTGGGACACTGAAGCTTTCTTT
.	TRBV10-3	TRBJ1-5	.	CAISESGTDQPQHF	TGTGCCATCAGTGAGTCAGGGACGGATCAGCCCCAGCATTTT
TRBD2	TRBV18	TRBJ2-3	.	CASSPLAGGGGDTQYF	TGTGCCAGCTCGCCGCTAGCGGGAGGCGGTGGAGATACGCAGTATTTT
.	TRBV7-8	TRBJ2-7	.	CASSLVGDEQYF	TGTGCCAGCAGCTTAGTTGGAGACGAGCAGTACTTC
.	TRBV2	TRBJ2-6	.	CASSAQGSSGSGANVLTF	TGTGCCAGCAGTGCACAGGGAAGCTCGGGGTCTGGGGCCAACGTCCTGACTTTC
TRBD1	TRBV28	TRBJ1-4	.	CASSFGDRREKLFF	TGTGCCAGCAGTTTTGGGGACAGGCGTGAAAAACTGTTTTTT
.	TRBV5-1	TRBJ2-1	.	CASSTLGASRNEQFF	TGCGCCAGCAGCACTCTGGGGGCCAGTCGAAATGAGCAGTTCTTC
.	TRBV28	TRBJ1-2	once	CASTTLSVDGGYTF	TGTGCCAGCACGACCCTGAGCGTGGATGGTGGCTACACCTTC
.	TRBV28	TRBJ1-2	.	CASSVEQGYGYTF	TGTGCCAGCAGTGTCGAACAGGGCTATGGCTACACCTTC
.	TRBV12-3/TRBV12-4	TRBJ1-1	.	CASSKVQNTEAFF	TGTGCCAGCAGTAAGGTTCAGAACACTGAAGCTTTCTTT
TRBD1	TRBV19	TRBJ1-1	.	CASSLGQANTEAFF	TGTGCCAGTAGTCTGGGACAGGCGAACACTGAAGCTTTCTTT
TRBD1	TRBV29-1	TRBJ1-4	.	CSVEILDRGPVNEKLFF	TGCAGCGTTGAGATCTTGGACAGGGGACCGGTTAATGAAAAACTGTTTTTT
TRBD1	TRBV28	TRBJ2-5	.	CASSTAGGLQETQYF	TGTGCCAGCAGTACCGCAGGGGGCCTACAAGAGACCCAGTACTTC
.	TRBV28	TRBJ2-5	once	CASTEGETQYF	TGTGCCAGCACTGAGGGGGAGACCCAGTACTTC
.	TRBV5-1	TRBJ1-1	.	CASTWGMNTEAFF	TGCGCCAGCACTTGGGGCATGAACACTGAAGCTTTCTTT
.	TRBV4-3	TRBJ1-5	once	CASSQDAGVDQPQHF	TGCGCCAGCAGCCAAGATGCCGGGGTCGATCAGCCCCAGCATTTT
TRBD1	TRBV18	TRBJ1-2	.	CASSPLTGGATSYGYTF	TGTGCCAGCTCACCCCTTACAGGGGGCGCGACGTCCTATGGCTACACCTTC
.	TRBV5-1	TRBJ1-3	.	CASSLETSSGNTIYF	TGCGCCAGCAGCTTGGAAACGTCCTCTGGAAACACCATATATTTT
TRBD1	TRBV28	TRBJ1-2	.	CASSSQPKTGRGSGYTF	TGTGCCAGCAGTTCGCAACCCAAGACAGGGAGGGGTAGTGGCTACACCTTC
.	TRBV6-5	TRBJ1-5	.	CASSELWAGIQPQHF	TGTGCCAGCAGCGAGCTCTGGGCAGGGATTCAGCCCCAGCATTTT
.	TRBV24-1	TRBJ1-5	.	CATSGDGNQPQHF	TGTGCCACCAGTGGGGACGGTAATCAGCCCCAGCATTTT
TRBD2	TRBV6-4	TRBJ2-1	.	CASSAQGEGEQFF	TGTGCCAGCAGTGCCCAAGGGGAGGGTGAGCAGTTCTTC
.	TRBV30	TRBJ2-1	.	CAWKLEGEQFF	TGTGCCTGGAAGCTCGAAGGGGAGCAGTTCTTC
TRBD1	TRBV6-5	TRBJ2-7	.	CASTRQGGEQYF	TGTGCCAGCACCCGACAGGGGGGCGAGCAGTACTTC
.	TRBV7-2	TRBJ2-2	.	CASSPRRTGELFF	TGTGCCAGCAGCCCCAGGAGGACCGGGGAGCTGTTTTTT
.	TRBV5-1	TRBJ1-5	once	CASKSLPGDNQPQHF	TGCGCCAGCAAGTCTCTCCCGGGCGATAATCAGCCCCAGCATTTT
.	TRBV5-1	TRBJ2-2	.	CASNFNTGELFF	TGCGCCAGCAACTTCAACACCGGGGAGCTGTTTTTT
.	TRBV30	TRBJ2-2	.	CAWALGVLGTGELFF	TGTGCCTGGGCCCTAGGTGTTTTGGGCACCGGGGAGCTGTTTTTT
TRBD1	TRBV18	TRBJ2-7	.	CASSLARTGGSYEQYF	TGTGCCAGCTCACTAGCCAGGACAGGGGGCTCCTACGAGCAGTACTTC
.	TRBV7-9	TRBJ1-6	.	CASSLLGLGNSPLHF	TGTGCCAGCAGCTTATTGGGGCTCGGTAATTCACCCCTCCACTTT
TRBD1	TRBV3-1/TRBV3-2	TRBJ1-2	.	CASSQGQGWGYTF	TGTGCCAGCAGCCAAGGACAGGGATGGGGCTACACCTTC
.	TRBV28	TRBJ1-1	.	CASREASGAEAFF	TGTGCCAGCAGAGAAGCCTCGGGGGCTGAAGCTTTCTTT
.	TRBV28	TRBJ1-5	.	CASVPGYSGPQPQHF	TGTGCCAGCGTCCCAGGATACAGCGGTCCTCAGCCCCAGCATTTT
TRBD1	TRBV27	TRBJ1-5	.	CASSTGTGGQQPQHF	TGTGCCAGCAGCACCGGGACAGGGGGCCAACAGCCCCAGCATTTT
.	TRBV10-2	TRBJ1-2	few	CASSGPGYTF	TGCGCCAGCAGTGGCCCCGGCTACACCTTC
.	TRBV4-3	TRBJ2-3	.	CASSQAGGADTQYF	TGCGCCAGCAGCCAGGCAGGGGGGGCAGATACGCAGTATTTT
TRBD1	TRBV7-2	TRBJ1-4	.	CASSSTGSGSEKLFF	TGTGCCAGCAGCTCGACAGGGTCGGGTAGTGAAAAACTGTTTTTT
.	TRBV18	TRBJ1-5	.	CASSPQGEGQPQHF	TGTGCCAGCTCACCTCAGGGAGAGGGTCAGCCCCAGCATTTT
.	TRBV19	TRBJ1-1	.	CASRKGGEGTEAFF	TGTGCCAGTAGGAAGGGGGGCGAAGGTACTGAAGCTTTCTTT